The subject of this entry is one T cell receptor (beta chain). The antigen remains unidentified. PCR primers comprised 60 Vbeta and 13 Jbeta primers. Sequencing was performed with immunoSEQ multiplex PCR; in TCRdb, only in-frame clones are kept and a portion is missing. The listing contains around 75,000 clones. The record originates from a study of cytomegalovirus exposure and HLA in healthy donors. The germline CDR1 and CDR2 sequences are SGHAT and FQNNGV. V gave up 1 base and J gave up 2 bases, with 15 bases separating them. This CDR3 contains 16 residues. The study's findings and limits: Immune exposure was documented only through CMV serostatus.

This receptor was identified in a man aged 50-60 years in good health and CMV-seropositive. The chain has TRBV11-2 and TRBJ2-7; D might be TRBD2 (7 bases). The sample taken for sequencing was PBMCs. CDR3 protein: CASSLGRGRGPYEQYF. In nucleotides, the CDR3 is TGTGCCAGCAGCTTAGGAAGGGGGAGGGGTCCCTACGAGCAGTACTTC.